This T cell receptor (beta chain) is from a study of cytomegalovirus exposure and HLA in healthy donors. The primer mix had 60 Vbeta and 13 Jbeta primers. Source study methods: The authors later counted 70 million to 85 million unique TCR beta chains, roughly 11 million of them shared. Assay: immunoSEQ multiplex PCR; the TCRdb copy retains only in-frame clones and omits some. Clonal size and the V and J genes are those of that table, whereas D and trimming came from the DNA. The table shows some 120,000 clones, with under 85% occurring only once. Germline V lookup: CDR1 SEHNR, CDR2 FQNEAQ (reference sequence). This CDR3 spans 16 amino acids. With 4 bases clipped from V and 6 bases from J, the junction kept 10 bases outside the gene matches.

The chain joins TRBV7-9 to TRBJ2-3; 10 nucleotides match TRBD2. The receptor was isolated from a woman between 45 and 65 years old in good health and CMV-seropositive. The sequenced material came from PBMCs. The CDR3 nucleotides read TGTGCCAGCAGCTCCCCGAGCGGGGGGGCCGGCGATACGCAGTATTTT. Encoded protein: CASSSPSGGAGDTQYF.